This is a list of T cell receptor beta chains from one sample in a study of OX40 agonist ivuxolimab in advanced cancers. Clones were sequenced by immunoSEQ multiplex PCR, and TCRdb holds only the in-frame ones, with some missing. The data show 85,000 to 100,000 clones, with about 89% seen just once and 3.5% to 5.5% held by the top ten. Specimen: CD4+ or CD8+ T cells sorted from blood, collected in a trial of the OX40 agonist ivuxolimab. These receptors were taken from an adult with an advanced solid tumor such as melanoma, head and neck, liver or kidney cancer. CDR3s include the opening cysteine and the closing phenylalanine or tryptophan. A D gene is named only where the DNA matches it firmly. Only part of the rows carry a size: once, few, many, or a class if the clone is expanded.

TRBJ1-1	-	-	TRBV5-1	TGCGCCAGCAGCCCGGAAATGGGACCCGAAGCTTTCTTT	CASSPEMGPEAFF
TRBJ1-4	TRBD1	-	TRBV2	TGTGCCAGCTTTTTCAATGGACAGGGTGGTGAAAAACTGTTTTTT	CASFFNGQGGEKLFF
TRBJ1-5	-	-	TRBV6-5	TGTGCCAGCAGTTACGCCTTAGATCAGCCCCAGCATTTT	CASSYALDQPQHF
TRBJ1-2	-	-	TRBV5-4	TGTGCCAGCAGCCCCACGGGGGTGACGTCTGGCTACACCTTC	CASSPTGVTSGYTF
TRBJ2-2	-	few	TRBV11-2	TGTGCCAGCAGCCTTCGGACGGGCACCGGGGAGCTGTTTTTT	CASSLRTGTGELFF
TRBJ2-7	TRBD1	-	TRBV5-1	TGCGCCAGCAGCGTATCGGGACAGGGAGTATACGAGCAGTACTTC	CASSVSGQGVYEQYF
TRBJ2-6	-	-	TRBV7-2	TGTGCCAGCAGCTTAGGACGGGTGTCTGGGGCCAACGTCCTGACTTTC	CASSLGRVSGANVLTF
TRBJ1-2	-	-	TRBV14	TGTGCCAGCAGCTCCGGGTTTGGCTACACCTTC	CASSSGFGYTF
TRBJ1-6	-	-	TRBV19	TGTGCCAGTAGTATTACTAGGGACGATTCACCCCTCCACTTT	CASSITRDDSPLHF
TRBJ2-1	TRBD2	-	TRBV18	TGTGCCAGCTCACCACCGGGACTAGATTACTACAATGAGCAGTTCTTC	CASSPPGLDYYNEQFF
TRBJ2-2	-	-	TRBV29-1	TGCAGCGTTTCCCAGGGGAACACCGGGGAGCTGTTTTTT	CSVSQGNTGELFF
TRBJ2-1	TRBD2	-	TRBV9	TGTGCCAGCAGCGTAGGTCGGGGACTAGCGGACAATGAGCAGTTCTTC	CASSVGRGLADNEQFF
TRBJ1-2	-	-	TRBV29-1	TGCAGCGTTGCCCTAGAATATGGCTACACCTTC	CSVALEYGYTF
TRBJ1-1	-	-	TRBV6-5	TGTGCCAGCAGCCCCCGCCTTTTGAACACTGAAGCTTTCTTT	CASSPRLLNTEAFF
TRBJ1-4	-	-	TRBV2	TGTGCCAGCAATGAACAGGGATTGAAGGAAAAACTGTTTTTT	CASNEQGLKEKLFF
TRBJ2-1	TRBD2	-	TRBV28	TGTGCCAGCAGCTCACTCACTAGCGGTCCTTTGGATGAGCAGTTCTTC	CASSSLTSGPLDEQFF
TRBJ2-7	TRBD1	-	TRBV5-1	TGCGCCAGCAGCGACCGGACAGGGGGTACCTACGAGCAGTACTTC	CASSDRTGGTYEQYF
TRBJ2-7	-	-	TRBV14	TGTGCCAGCAGCCAAGATAAAGGGCGGGGAACCCCGGGCGAGCAGTACTTC	CASSQDKGRGTPGEQYF
TRBJ1-2	-	-	TRBV28	TGTGCCAGCAGTCGGGTCTTAAGAGCGTATGGCTACACCTTC	CASSRVLRAYGYTF
TRBJ2-3	-	once	TRBV7-8	TGTGCCAGCAGCTTAGATAGGACAGATACGCAGTATTTT	CASSLDRTDTQYF
TRBJ1-1	-	-	TRBV28	TGTGCCAGCAGACATGGGTTTACTGAAGCTTTCTTT	CASRHGFTEAFF
TRBJ2-7	TRBD2	-	TRBV19	TGTGCCAGTAGTACCCAGGGCTTGAGCGGGAGGACCTCCTTCTACGAGCAGTACTTC	CASSTQGLSGRTSFYEQYF
TRBJ2-7	TRBD1	-	TRBV6-6	TGTGCCAGCAGAACGCGGGACAGGGGCAGCTCCTACGAGCAGTACTTC	CASRTRDRGSSYEQYF